One and the same sample provided the 14 T cell receptor beta chains below, sequenced in a study of T-cell memory formation after mild COVID-19. One entry per CDR3 protein results from TCRdb running MiXCR on the 5' RACE reads. Altogether roughly 50,000 distinct CDR3 sequences are present, approximately 12% being singletons, with the ten largest covering roughly a quarter. Sequencing was performed on PBMCs or a T cell subset sorted from them (not recorded which). The source is a man between 18 and 29 years old who had mild COVID-19 (a few samples of this study predate the infection). Cell type and time point are not known.

In this sample, this clonotype turned up many times. The V call is TRBV7-8, the J call TRBJ2-1; 7 positions agree with TRBD2. From germline, CDR1 is SGHVS and CDR2 FQNEAQ. The CDR3 has 16 residues. After removal of 2 bases from V and 3 bases from J, the junction contained 7 bases not matched to a gene. The CDR3 region is CASSLLRRGFYNEQFF. Here the CDR3 DNA reads TGTGCCAGCAGCTTATTGCGGCGGGGGTTCTACAATGAGCAGTTCTTC.

By share of the sample, this clonotype is medium-sized (0.01 to 0.1%). The rearrangement links TRBV5-1 to TRBJ2-2; D is perhaps TRBD1 or TRBD2 (5 bases each). Germline V gene sequence: CDR1 SGHRS, CDR2 YFSETQ. The CDR3 is 17 residues long. V lost 3 bases to trimming and J lost 0 bases, with 15 bases between them. The CDR3 sequence is CASSSNGANANTGELFF. CDR3 sequence (DNA): TGCGCCAGCAGCTCGAACGGGGCTAACGCGAACACCGGGGAGCTGTTTTTT.

The chain employs TRBV20-1 and TRBJ2-2; D not certain. V gave up 0 bases and J gave up 4 bases, with 15 bases separating them. CDR1 is DFQATT and CDR2 is SNEGSKA in the germline V gene (reference sequence). CDR3 length: 16 amino acids. The CDR3 DNA reads as TGCAGTGCTAGAGATCGTGGGCGAACGGGCACCGGGGAGCTGTTTTTT. Its translation is CSARDRGRTGTGELFF.

V usage is TRBV3-1 and J usage is TRBJ1-6; no clear D. V was trimmed by 6 bases and J by 8 bases, leaving 8 bases between them. The CDR3 loop spans 12 amino acids. The germline V gene has CDR1 LGHDT and CDR2 YNNKEL (reference sequence). CDR3 bases: TGTGCCAGCAGGAAACCGGATTCACCCCTCCACTTT. Its protein is CASRKPDSPLHF.

With respect to this clonotype: A read error may be the cause here, since a much bigger clone is one base away. The V call is TRBV6-5, the J call TRBJ1-5, with TRBD1 identical over 7 bases. The CDR3 runs 19 residues. Per the germline V gene, CDR1 is MNHEY and CDR2 is SVGAGI. Unmatched junction bases numbered 18, after V lost 6 bases and J lost 1 base. The CDR3: CASRSGDSRGFSSNQPQHF. CDR3 DNA: TGTGCCAGCAGGTCCGGGGACAGCCGTGGATTTTCCAGCAATCAGCCCCAGCATTTT.

This clonotype was picked up many times. CDR3 nucleotide sequence: TGTGCCAGCAGCGGAACCTGGGACTGGTCTGGGGGTGAGCAGTTCTTC. Residues: CASSGTWDWSGGEQFF. This chain links TRBV2 with TRBJ2-1; D perhaps matches TRBD2 (6 bases). V gave up 6 bases and J gave up 9 bases, with 24 bases separating them. The CDR3 totals 16 residues. CDR1 and CDR2 from the germline V gene are SNHLY and FYNNEI.

The rearrangement uses TRBV10-1 and TRBJ2-2, with D maybe TRBD2 (6 bases). Germline loops: CDR1 WNHNN, CDR2 SYGVQD (reference sequence). Trimming cost V 3 bases and J 7 bases, with 9 bases left between them. The CDR3 totals 13 residues. The DNA for the CDR3 is TGCGCCAGCAGTGACTCCGGGGGCGGGGAGCTGTTTTTT. This sequence encodes CASSDSGGGELFF.

This clonotype was seen many times. The genes are TRBV11-3 and TRBJ2-1; D is perhaps TRBD1 (6 bases). V gave up 0 bases and J gave up 4 bases, with 7 bases separating them. Per the germline V gene, CDR1 is SGHNT and CDR2 is YENEEA. This CDR3 has 14 residues. For the CDR3, the DNA is TGTGCCAGCAGCTTAGAGGGGGCTTACAATGAGCAGTTCTTC. Translating gives CASSLEGAYNEQFF.

The chain combines TRBV10-2 with TRBJ2-1; D remains ambiguous. The CDR3 spans 12 residues. CDR1 WSHSY and CDR2 SAAADI come from the germline V gene. V lost 4 bases and J 4 bases, leaving 5 bases between the germline ends. The CDR3 DNA is TGCGCCAGCAGTGTAAATTACAATGAGCAGTTCTTC. Its protein is CASSVNYNEQFF.

The table lists this clonotype with a few counts. The rearrangement links TRBV11-2 to TRBJ1-2; 8 nucleotides align to TRBD1. V lost 4 bases and J lost 6; bases outside the gene matches: 4. The CDR3 length is 13 residues. Germline V gives CDR1 SGHAT, CDR2 FQNNGV. For the CDR3, the DNA is TGTGCCAGCAGCTCACAGGGGGGTCATGGCTACACCTTC. Translated, it gives CASSSQGGHGYTF.

V is TRBV28 and J is TRBJ1-4; a possible D gene is TRBD1 (6 bases). With 3 bases removed from V and 5 bases from J, the gap between germline ends came to 13 bases. Germline assignment: CDR1 MDHEN and CDR2 SYDVKM. This CDR3 region has 15 residues. CDR3: CASSLWAGANEKLFF. CDR3 bases: TGTGCCAGCAGTTTGTGGGCAGGGGCGAATGAAAAACTGTTTTTT.

This clonotype was recorded at least ten times. The chain joins TRBV12-3 or TRBV12-4 to TRBJ1-1, with D perhaps TRBD1 (5 bases). CDR3 size: 11 residues. The V and J ends lost 10 bases and 7 bases respectively, with 13 bases between them. CDR3 in amino acids: CATQTGIEAFF. CDR3 DNA: TGTGCCACCCAAACAGGAATTGAAGCTTTCTTT.

This sequence joins TRBV9 and TRBJ2-3; 7 bases fit TRBD1. CDR1 is SGDLS and CDR2 is YYNGEE in the germline V gene. V lost 5 bases to trimming and J lost 2 bases; unmatched junction nucleotides: 5. The CDR3 contains 14 residues. The CDR3 DNA reads TGTGCCAGCAGTTTGGACAGGAACACAGATACGCAGTATTTT. Protein: CASSLDRNTDTQYF.

V and J are TRBV7-2 and TRBJ1-5, with 9 bases that match TRBD1. The length of the CDR3 is 15 residues. Trimming removed 3 bases from V and 6 bases from J; junction bases left unmatched: 6. In germline, CDR1 is SGHTA, CDR2 FQGNSA. CDR3 in DNA: TGTGCCAGCAGCTTGGGTACAGGGGGCAGTCAGCCCCAGCATTTT. Amino acid sequence: CASSLGTGGSQPQHF.